Following are 26 T cell receptor beta chains from one sample sequenced in a study of naive and memory T cell subsets. An equimolar mix of two oligonucleotides served as the beta constant-region primer for TRBC1 and TRBC2. TCRdb re-derived calls from the UMI-ligation and nested PCR reads in MiXCR, one entry per CDR3 protein. This sample has 130,000 to 150,000 distinct CDR3 sequences, with 15% to 20% found just once. Sequencing was carried out using naive CD4+ T cells from blood. These receptors were collected from a human donor in good health.

The chain joins TRBV18 to TRBJ2-5; D is uncertain. Looked up from germline, CDR1 is KGHSH and CDR2 is LQKENI. This CDR3 region has 14 residues. V was shortened by 1 base and J by 1 base, with 7 bases between the two germline ends. CDR3 region: CASSPLQIQETQYF. The CDR3 region has the DNA TGTGCCAGCTCACCACTACAGATCCAAGAGACCCAGTACTTC. Full variable domain (rest looked up from reference TRBV18 and TRBJ2-5): NAGVMQNPRHLVRRRGQEARLRCSPMKGHSHVYWYRQLPEEGLKFMVYLQKENIIDESGMPKERFSAEFPKEGPSILRIQQVVRGDSAAYFCASSPLQIQETQYFGPGTRLLVL.

This clonotype was found a few times. The chain combines TRBV7-2 with TRBJ1-2; D call uncertain. V shed 7 bases and J shed 4 bases, with 16 bases lying between them. There are 14 residues in the CDR3. Germline CDR1 is SGHTA and CDR2 is FQGNSA. The DNA of the CDR3 is TGTGCCAGCACCCTCATCAGAGCGAGCTATGGCTACACCTTC. Translated: CASTLIRASYGYTF.

The chain couples TRBV12-3 or TRBV12-4 to TRBJ2-3, with 7 bases aligning to TRBD2. The CDR3 has 14 amino acids. Losses at the gene ends were 7 bases for V and 4 bases for J; bases not matched to a gene: 8. The DNA for the CDR3 is TGTGCCAGCACCCTTGGGCGGGAGCCAGATACGCAGTATTTT. It specifies CASTLGREPDTQYF.

CDR3 sequence reads: CASSLALLGLADSTDTQYF. Here the CDR3 DNA reads TGTGCCAGCAGCTTGGCACTATTGGGACTAGCGGATAGCACAGATACGCAGTATTTT. V usage is TRBV7-2 and J usage is TRBJ2-3; 11 bases match TRBD2. J lost 0 bases, V lost 3 bases, and 11 bases had no gene match. CDR3 length equals 19 residues. CDR1 and CDR2 from the germline V gene are SGHTA and FQGNSA.

This clonotype was picked up many times. This chain uses TRBV11-2 with TRBJ2-5; D perhaps matches TRBD2 (8 bases). The germline gives CDR1 SGHAT, CDR2 FQNNGV. The CDR3 sequence is 16 residues long. Deletions cut 2 bases from V and 2 bases from J, with 15 bases between. DNA of the CDR3: TGTGCCAGCAGCTTATTAGCGGGACAGATTCAAGAGACCCAGTACTTC. Translating gives CASSLLAGQIQETQYF.

This clonotype was counted only a few times. This chain links TRBV6-6 with TRBJ1-6; tentative D call: TRBD1 (5 bases). Germline loops: CDR1 MNHNY, CDR2 SVGAGI (reference sequence). CDR3 size: 16 residues. V lost 5 bases to trimming and J lost 8 bases, with 19 bases between them. The CDR3 bases are TGTGCCAGCAGTCCCCGGGACCCTACCCTCCATTCACCCCTCCACTTT. Its translation is CASSPRDPTLHSPLHF.

The V call is TRBV4-3, the J call TRBJ2-3, with TRBD2 matching 7 bases. The length of the CDR3 is 16 residues. Germline V gene lookup returns CDR1 LGHNA and CDR2 YSLEER. Trimming took 0 bases from V and 1 from J; bases not matched to a gene: 4. This chain's CDR3 is CASSQETSRRTDTQYF. CDR3 in DNA: TGCGCCAGCAGCCAAGAGACTAGCAGGCGCACAGATACGCAGTATTTT.

This clonotype occurred a few times. This sequence joins TRBV9 and TRBJ1-5; D is ambiguous. This CDR3 is built from 13 residues. V lost 2 bases to trimming and J lost 2 bases, with 5 bases between them. From germline, CDR1 is SGDLS and CDR2 YYNGEE. The CDR3 reads CASSVSGNQPQHF. CDR3 sequence (DNA): TGTGCCAGCAGCGTCTCAGGCAATCAGCCCCAGCATTTT.

This chain links TRBV6-2 or TRBV6-3 with TRBJ2-7, with TRBD1 identical over 9 bases. The junction had 1 base not matched to a gene; V was cut back by 1 base and J by 3 bases. This CDR3 has 14 residues. CDR1 MNHEY and CDR2 SVGEGT come from the germline V gene. CDR3 residues: CASSYLGQGYEQYF. The CDR3 nucleotides read TGTGCCAGCAGTTACTTGGGACAGGGCTACGAGCAGTACTTC.

V is TRBV7-9 and J is TRBJ2-5; possibly TRBD2 for D (6 bases). The CDR3 covers 18 residues. From germline, CDR1 is SEHNR and CDR2 FQNEAQ (reference sequence). V was clipped by 1 base and J by 4 bases, with 22 bases between them. The CDR3 here is CASSLDWIRRGGRETQYF. The DNA of the CDR3 is TGTGCCAGCAGCTTAGACTGGATTCGGCGGGGAGGAAGAGAGACCCAGTACTTC.

The V gene is TRBV5-1, the J gene TRBJ2-1; no definite D call. V was shortened by 0 bases and J by 3 bases, with 10 bases between the two germline ends. Per germline, CDR1 SGHRS and CDR2 YFSETQ. There are 15 residues in the CDR3. CDR3 protein: CASSLATSVYNEQFF. In DNA, the CDR3 is TGCGCCAGCAGCTTGGCTACCTCCGTCTACAATGAGCAGTTCTTC.

A few counts support this clonotype. The chain is built from TRBV5-1 and TRBJ2-2; D is unclear. CDR1 SGHRS and CDR2 YFSETQ come from the germline V gene. CDR3 length: 15 amino acids. V lost 0 bases to trimming and J lost 2 bases, with 8 bases between them. The CDR3 loop reads CASSLAGSNTGELFF. The CDR3 coding sequence is TGCGCCAGCAGCTTGGCTGGATCAAACACCGGGGAGCTGTTTTTT.

This clonotype was detected only a few times. The rearrangement uses TRBV7-9 and TRBJ2-1; 16 positions match TRBD2. This CDR3 contains 19 residues. The ends lost 1 base at V and 8 bases at J; junction bases unmatched: 11. Germline CDR1 is SEHNR and CDR2 is FQNEAQ (reference sequence). DNA of the CDR3: TGTGCCAGCAGCTTAGAATGGTTTACCGGGACTAGCGGGAGGGATGAGCAGTTCTTC. Translated, it gives CASSLEWFTGTSGRDEQFF. Full variable domain (outside the CDR3, taken from reference TRBV7-9 and TRBJ2-1): DTGVSQNPRHKITKRGQNVTFRCDPISEHNRLYWYRQTLGQGPEFLTYFQNEAQLEKSRLLSDRFSAERPKGSFSTLEIQRTEQGDSAMYLCASSLEWFTGTSGRDEQFFGPGTRLTVL.

This clonotype was detected a few times. The chain recombines TRBV9 with TRBJ2-5, with 12 bases matching TRBD1. The germline V gene encodes CDR1 SGDLS and CDR2 YYNGEE. V shed 4 bases, J shed 6 bases, and the junction held 7 bases outside the gene matches. The CDR3 loop spans 15 amino acids. CDR3 sequence reads: CASSIGTGGLQTQYF. CDR3 nucleotides: TGTGCCAGCAGCATCGGGACAGGGGGCCTTCAGACCCAGTACTTC.

The chain recombines TRBV23-1 with TRBJ2-1, with D possibly being TRBD2 (5 bases). TRBV23-1 is an ORF, with its function uncertain. The CDR3 spans 16 residues. Trimming removed 1 base at V and 5 bases at J, with 15 bases between. The DNA for the CDR3 is TGCGCCAGCAGTCAATTTTCCGGGGATGCCCACAATGAGCAGTTCTTC. Translation gives CASSQFSGDAHNEQFF.

V is TRBV11-2 and J is TRBJ1-2; D is undetermined. The CDR3 loop spans 14 amino acids. CDR1 and CDR2 from the germline V gene are SGHAT and FQNNGV. Trimming took off 2 bases at V and 8 bases at J, with 15 bases between the two ends. The CDR3 is CASSLQSSKSGYTF. CDR3 coding DNA: TGTGCCAGCAGCTTACAGTCCTCTAAGTCCGGCTACACCTTC.

The CDR3, as DNA: TGTGCCAGCAGCCAAGGGACCAGGGGGAATGAGCAGTTCTTC. It codes for CASSQGTRGNEQFF. The V call is TRBV3-1, the J call TRBJ2-1; TRBD1 aligns across 7 bases. Trimming at V came to 1 base and at J to 7 bases, leaving 4 bases not matched to a gene. In germline, CDR1 is LGHDT, CDR2 YNNKEL (reference sequence). This CDR3 spans 14 amino acids.

This clonotype has a handful of counts. The J gene is TRBJ2-3, the V gene TRBV7-2, with D hard to call. V lost 3 bases to trimming and J lost 5 bases, with 15 bases between them. The CDR3 spans 15 residues. Germline values: CDR1 SGHTA, CDR2 FQGNSA. CDR3 nucleotide sequence: TGTGCCAGCAGCTTCGCCGGGCCGCCCGGAGATACGCAGTATTTT. Its protein product is CASSFAGPPGDTQYF. Full variable domain (missing parts from reference TRBV7-2 and TRBJ2-3): GAGVSQSPSNKVTEKGKDVELRCDPISGHTALYWYRQSLGQGLEFLIYFQGNSAPDKSGLPSDRFSAERTGGSVSTLTIQRTQQEDSAVYLCASSFAGPPGDTQYFGPGTRLTVL.

With respect to this clonotype: A read error may produce the germline difference seen at one junction end. The chain employs TRBV12-3 or TRBV12-4 and TRBJ1-2; D possibly corresponds to TRBD1 (6 bases). There are 16 residues in the CDR3. CDR3 residues: CASTLLQGGGPHGYTF. In DNA form, the CDR3 reads TGTGCCAGCACTTTACTACAGGGAGGAGGTCCGCATGGCTACACCTTC.

The V and J genes are TRBV10-3 and TRBJ2-4; possibly TRBD2 for D (5 bases). V lost 2 bases and J lost 0, with 14 bases in between. CDR3 size: 17 residues. Looked up from germline, CDR1 is ENHRY and CDR2 is SYGVKD. This CDR3 reads CAISESGQVLAKNIQYF. CDR3 DNA sequence: TGTGCCATCAGTGAGAGCGGTCAGGTGCTAGCCAAAAACATTCAGTACTTC.

The rearrangement links TRBV6-2 or TRBV6-3 to TRBJ1-1; D unresolved. CDR1 is MNHEY and CDR2 is SVGEGT in the germline V gene. This CDR3 has 15 amino acids. V gave up 4 bases and J gave up 0 bases, with 12 bases separating them. The CDR3 sequence: CASSFFGQVNTEAFF. The CDR3 region has the DNA TGTGCCAGCAGTTTTTTTGGGCAGGTGAACACTGAAGCTTTCTTT.

This clonotype has more than one count but fewer than ten. The V call is TRBV6-5, the J call TRBJ1-4; D gene ambiguous. Germline assignment: CDR1 MNHEY and CDR2 SVGAGI. The CDR3 spans 14 residues. V lost 6 bases to trimming and J lost 8 bases, with 16 bases between them. CDR3 in amino acids: CASSSTPRGEKLFF. CDR3 nucleotides: TGTGCCAGCAGCTCAACCCCTCGAGGGGAAAAACTGTTTTTT.

This clonotype came up a few times. This chain connects TRBV18 to TRBJ2-7; 9 bases align to TRBD1. CDR3 length equals 15 residues. Germline-derived CDR1 and CDR2 are KGHSH and LQKENI. V was pared by 2 bases and J by 4 bases, with 6 bases of the junction left unmatched. CDR3 sequence reads: CASSPSGQGFYEQYF. DNA of the CDR3: TGTGCCAGCTCACCATCCGGACAGGGGTTTTACGAGCAGTACTTC.

The chain uses TRBV7-8 and TRBJ2-7; D not certain. This CDR3 has 13 amino acids. Germline-derived CDR1 and CDR2 are SGHVS and FQNEAQ. V dropped 3 bases and J dropped 3 bases, with 9 bases sitting between them. The CDR3 DNA reads as TGTGCCAGCAGCTTTTCCTGGGACTACGAGCAGTACTTC. Translated: CASSFSWDYEQYF. The full variable domain, completed using reference TRBV7-8 and TRBJ2-7, is GAGVSQSPRYKVAKRGQDVALRCDPISGHVSLFWYQQALGQGPEFLTYFQNEAQLDKSGLPSDRFFAERPEGSVSTLKIQRTQQEDSAVYLCASSFSWDYEQYFGPGTRLTVT.

The chain uses TRBV7-3 and TRBJ2-5; D call uncertain. V was clipped by 1 base and J by 2 bases, with 8 bases between them. The CDR3 length is 14 residues. Germline CDR1 SGHTA, CDR2 FQGTGA. As DNA, the CDR3 is TGTGCCAGCAGCTTAATCGGCAGACAAGAGACCCAGTACTTC. This gives the protein CASSLIGRQETQYF. Looking up the rest from reference TRBV7-3 and TRBJ2-5 gives the full variable domain: GAGVSQTPSNKVTEKGKYVELRCDPISGHTALYWYRQSLGQGPEFLIYFQGTGAADDSGLPNDRFFAVRPEGSVSTLKIQRTERGDSAVYLCASSLIGRQETQYFGPGTRLLVL.

The chain couples TRBV5-4 to TRBJ2-5, with D possibly matching TRBD2 (5 bases). The V and J ends lost 0 bases and 4 bases respectively, with 10 bases between them. This CDR3 is 14 amino acids long. Germline-derived CDR1 and CDR2 are SGHNT and YYREEE (reference sequence). The CDR3 DNA sequence: TGTGCCAGCAGCTTGGGAGGGTGTGTAGAGACCCAGTACTTC. Translated: CASSLGGCVETQYF.